The 14 T cell receptor beta chains below come from one sample, sequenced in a study of blood T cells in healthy people across ages (dated by TCRdb to 2014 to 2015). Library preparation employed 5' RACE. Sequenced using an Illumina HiSeq 2500. A second roughly 6 to 12 cycle PCR used a sample-barcoded 5' primer and a J-beta primer mix. TCRdb applied fastp at Q25 and MiXCR to the public reads, then kept only in-frame beta chains. Duplicate CDR3 protein sequences are folded into a single record with the most common DNA and genes. The sample contains about 380,000 distinct CDR3 sequences, 45% to 65% of them found a single time. The ten most abundant clones make up 51% of the sample. Material: blood. The origin of the receptors is a man aged 55-75 years in good health.

The chain is built from TRBV7-8 and TRBJ2-3, with TRBD2 identical over 7 bases. Germline loops: CDR1 SGHVS, CDR2 FQNEAQ. V lost 6 bases to trimming and J lost 4 bases; unmatched junction nucleotides: 10. This CDR3 spans 15 amino acids. CDR3 in DNA: TGTGCCAGCAGTCGAGCGGGATTCACGGCAGATACGCAGTATTTT. Translating gives CASSRAGFTADTQYF. The whole variable domain, remainder taken from reference TRBV7-8 and TRBJ2-3, is GAGVSQSPRYKVAKRGQDVALRCDPISGHVSLFWYQQALGQGPEFLTYFQNEAQLDKSGLPSDRFFAERPEGSVSTLKIQRTQQEDSAVYLCASSRAGFTADTQYFGPGTRLTVL.

The gene calls are TRBV14 and TRBJ1-1, with a weak D call TRBD1 (5 bases). Germline V gives CDR1 SGHDN, CDR2 FVKESK. V was cut by 5 bases and J by 6 bases, with 10 bases left in between. The CDR3 spans 12 residues. The CDR3: CASSGQGAEAFF. The DNA for the CDR3 is TGTGCCAGCAGCGGGCAGGGCGCTGAAGCTTTCTTT. Filled out from reference TRBV14 and TRBJ1-1, the complete variable domain reads EAGVTQFPSHSVIEKGQTVTLRCDPISGHDNLYWYRRVMGKEIKFLLHFVKESKQDESGMPNNRFLAERTGGTYSTLKVQPAELEDSGVYFCASSGQGAEAFFGQGTRLTVV.

This chain connects TRBV7-8 to TRBJ1-2; D is perhaps TRBD1 (6 bases). Looked up from germline, CDR1 is SGHVS and CDR2 is FQNEAQ. The CDR3 sequence is 14 residues long. V dropped 5 bases and J dropped 8 bases, with 18 bases sitting between them. The CDR3 DNA sequence: TGTGCCAGCAGCCCGAACGGGGGCGCCTCCGGCTACACCTTC. This sequence encodes CASSPNGGASGYTF.

With respect to this clonotype: A single base separates this from a much larger clone, so it may be a read error. The V and J genes are TRBV4-2 and TRBJ2-4; possible D gene TRBD2, 6 bases. The tail of the sequence fits TRBJ2-5 better, so the J call may be wrong. The CDR3 covers 14 residues. CDR1 and CDR2 from the germline V gene are LGHNA and YNFKEQ. This CDR3 reads CATSQDSGGETQYF. Here the CDR3 DNA reads TGTGCCACCAGCCAAGATAGCGGAGGAGAGACCCAGTACTTC.

This rearrangement joins TRBV7-2 to TRBJ1-2; TRBD1 matches 8 bases. J lost 4 bases, V lost 4 bases, and 11 bases had no gene match. Germline assignment: CDR1 SGHTA and CDR2 FQGNSA. This CDR3 region has 16 residues. The DNA for the CDR3 is TGTGCCAGCAGCTCACCGACTCAGGGGGCCTTCTATGGCTACACCTTC. Translating gives CASSSPTQGAFYGYTF.

This chain links TRBV6-5 with TRBJ1-1; 10 bases fit TRBD1. CDR3 length: 15 amino acids. V lost 6 bases and J lost 3; bases outside the gene matches: 7. Germline V gene lookup returns CDR1 MNHEY and CDR2 SVGAGI. The CDR3 coding sequence is TGTGCCAGCAGACAGGACAGGGGGTATGACACTGAAGCTTTCTTT. Translated: CASRQDRGYDTEAFF.

CDR3 protein: CASSLSLGGAGELFF. CDR3 in DNA: TGTGCCAGCAGCTTGAGCCTGGGAGGTGCCGGGGAGCTGTTTTTT. The chain employs TRBV7-2 and TRBJ2-2; tentative D call: TRBD2 (6 bases). V was cut by 3 bases and J by 6 bases, with 14 bases left in between. The CDR3 spans 15 residues. Germline values: CDR1 SGHTA, CDR2 FQGNSA.

In this sample, this clonotype turned up a few times. V gene TRBV20-1 combines with J gene TRBJ2-1; no definite D call. Trimming cost V 3 bases and J 6 bases, with 9 bases left between them. This CDR3 is built from 12 residues. The germline gives CDR1 DFQATT, CDR2 SNEGSKA (reference sequence). The DNA for the CDR3 is TGCAGTGCTAGCTTAGCCCCCAATGAGCAGTTCTTC. Translated: CSASLAPNEQFF.

This rearrangement joins TRBV5-6 to TRBJ1-1, with D unclear. The CDR3 is 12 amino acids. V was pared by 3 bases and J by 10 bases, with 13 bases between. The germline V gene encodes CDR1 SGHDT and CDR2 YYEEEE. CDR3 DNA: TGTGCCAGCAGCTCTTGGGTGGTCTCAGCTTTCTTT. Its protein is CASSSWVVSAFF.

V and J are TRBV20-1 and TRBJ2-3; weak D call: TRBD2 (6 bases). The CDR3 sequence is 15 residues long. From germline, CDR1 is DFQATT and CDR2 SNEGSKA (reference sequence). The V end was cut by 4 bases, the J end by 2 bases, with 16 bases between. The CDR3 loop reads CSAMWRGSTTDTQYF. The CDR3 bases are TGCAGTGCTATGTGGAGGGGATCGACCACAGATACGCAGTATTTT.

The chain joins TRBV7-9 to TRBJ1-2; D uncertain. Germline values: CDR1 SEHNR, CDR2 FQNEAQ (reference sequence). The germline V and J ends were trimmed by 5 bases and 5 bases, with 12 bases remaining between them. The CDR3 has 13 amino acids. The CDR3 sequence is CASSTTDGYGYTF. In nucleotides, the CDR3 is TGTGCCAGCAGCACGACGGACGGTTATGGCTACACCTTC.

This clonotype has just a few counts. The rearrangement uses TRBV10-3 and TRBJ2-5; D may be TRBD1 or TRBD2 (5 bases each). The V end lost 6 bases, the J end lost 2 bases, and 13 bases lay between the germline ends. The length of the CDR3 is 14 residues. The V gene's germline CDR1 is ENHRY and CDR2 SYGVKD. The CDR3 protein is CAISQRGGQETQYF. In DNA form, the CDR3 reads TGTGCCATCAGCCAACGGGGCGGGCAAGAGACCCAGTACTTC.

This clonotype has just a few counts. The chain joins TRBV6-1 to TRBJ1-5; D unclear. The CDR3 covers 12 residues. CDR1 is MNHNS, CDR2 SASEGT, per germline. V was pared by 3 bases and J by 9 bases, with 9 bases between. The CDR3 bases are TGTGCCAGCAGTGACCCGACACGGCCCCAGCATTTT. This encodes CASSDPTRPQHF.

V and J are TRBV29-1 and TRBJ1-4; no definite D call. The germline gives CDR1 SQVTM, CDR2 ANQGSEA. The ends were cut back, 4 bases at V and 8 bases at J, with 14 bases in the middle. The CDR3 loop spans 13 amino acids. This CDR3 is CSVGTGEGEKLFF. The CDR3 DNA follows: TGCAGCGTTGGAACGGGAGAAGGGGAAAAACTGTTTTTT.